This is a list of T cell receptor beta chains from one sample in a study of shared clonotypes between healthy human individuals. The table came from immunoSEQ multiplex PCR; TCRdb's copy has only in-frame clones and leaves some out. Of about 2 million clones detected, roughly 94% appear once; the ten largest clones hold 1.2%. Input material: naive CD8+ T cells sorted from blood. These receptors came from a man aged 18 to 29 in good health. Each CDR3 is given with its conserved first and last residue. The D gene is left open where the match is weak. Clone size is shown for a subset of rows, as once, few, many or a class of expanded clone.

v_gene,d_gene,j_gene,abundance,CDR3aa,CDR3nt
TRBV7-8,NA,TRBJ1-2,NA,CASSLGSGNPANYGYTF,TGTGCCAGCAGCTTAGGTAGCGGTAACCCAGCTAACTATGGCTACACCTTC
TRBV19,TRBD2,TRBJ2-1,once,CASSIGGTSLIYEQFF,TGTGCCAGTAGTATAGGTGGGACTAGTTTGATCTATGAGCAGTTCTTC
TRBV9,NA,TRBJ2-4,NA,CASSDAGGLNIQYF,TGTGCCAGCAGCGATGCCGGGGGCTTAAACATTCAGTACTTC
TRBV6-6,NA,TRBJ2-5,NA,CASSRGAQETQYF,TGTGCCAGCAGCCGCGGGGCCCAAGAGACCCAGTACTTC
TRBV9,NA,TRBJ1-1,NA,CASSPGKNTEAFF,TGTGCCAGCAGCCCCGGAAAGAACACTGAAGCTTTCTTT
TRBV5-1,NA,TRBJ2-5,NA,CASSLSPAETQYF,TGCGCCAGCAGCTTGTCGCCCGCAGAGACCCAGTACTTC
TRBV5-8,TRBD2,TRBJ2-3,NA,CASSSRTSGGPTDTQYF,TGTGCCAGCAGCTCTCGGACTAGCGGGGGGCCGACAGATACGCAGTATTTT
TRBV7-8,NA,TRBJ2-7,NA,CASSLGGGTSIAYEQYF,TGTGCCAGCAGCTTAGGAGGGGGGACAAGTATCGCCTACGAGCAGTACTTC
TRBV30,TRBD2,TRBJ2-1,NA,CAWSGELAEYNEQFF,TGTGCCTGGAGTGGAGAGCTAGCGGAGTACAATGAGCAGTTCTTC
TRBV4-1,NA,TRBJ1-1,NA,CASSQDLGTEAFF,TGCGCCAGCAGCCAAGATCTGGGGACTGAAGCTTTCTTT
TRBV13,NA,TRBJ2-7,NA,CASSRGILADEQYF,TGTGCCAGCAGCCGCGGGATTTTGGCAGACGAGCAGTACTTC
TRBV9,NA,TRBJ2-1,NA,CASSVYQGIYNEQFF,TGTGCCAGCAGCGTATATCAGGGTATCTACAATGAGCAGTTCTTC
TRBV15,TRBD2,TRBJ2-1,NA,CATTLAGVYNEQFF,TGTGCCACCACTCTAGCGGGAGTGTACAATGAGCAGTTCTTC
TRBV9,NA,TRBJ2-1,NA,CASSVSVDGGNYNEQFF,TGTGCCAGCAGCGTCAGTGTGGACGGCGGCAACTACAATGAGCAGTTCTTC
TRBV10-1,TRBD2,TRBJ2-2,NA,CASSEVSSGPTNTGELFF,TGCGCCAGCAGTGAGGTCTCTAGCGGGCCAACGAACACCGGGGAGCTGTTTTTT
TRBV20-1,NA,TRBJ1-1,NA,CSAEDSSEAFF,TGCAGTGCTGAAGATAGTTCTGAAGCTTTCTTT
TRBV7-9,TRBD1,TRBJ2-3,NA,CASIPQGAVRDTQYF,TGTGCCAGCATCCCCCAGGGGGCGGTTCGAGATACGCAGTATTTT
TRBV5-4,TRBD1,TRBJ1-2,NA,CASSLDRGDYGYTF,TGTGCCAGCAGCTTGGACAGGGGCGATTATGGCTACACCTTC
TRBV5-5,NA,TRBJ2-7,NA,CASSLVRTTYEQYF,TGTGCCAGCAGCCTGGTTAGGACAACCTACGAGCAGTACTTC
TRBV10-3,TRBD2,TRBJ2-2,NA,CAILAGSATGELFF,TGTGCCATTCTAGCGGGGTCGGCCACCGGGGAGCTGTTTTTT
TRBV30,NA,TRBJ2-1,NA,CAWMAGLGYEQFF,TGTGCCTGGATGGCGGGCCTAGGCTATGAGCAGTTCTTC
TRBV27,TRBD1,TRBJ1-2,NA,CASNSKTQGARGDGYTF,TGTGCCAGCAATTCAAAAACGCAGGGGGCGCGAGGAGATGGCTACACCTTC
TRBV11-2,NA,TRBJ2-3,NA,CASSLDRGGVDTQYF,TGTGCCAGCAGCTTAGATCGAGGAGGGGTAGATACGCAGTATTTT
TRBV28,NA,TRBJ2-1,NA,CASSDPRAANEQFF,TGTGCCAGCAGTGACCCTCGGGCCGCCAATGAGCAGTTCTTC
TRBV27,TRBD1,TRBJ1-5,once,CASSPGTGGNQPQHF,TGTGCCAGCAGTCCCGGGACAGGGGGCAATCAGCCCCAGCATTTT
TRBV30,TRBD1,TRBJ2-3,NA,CAWTKGQGTDTQYF,TGTGCCTGGACTAAAGGACAGGGCACAGATACGCAGTATTTT
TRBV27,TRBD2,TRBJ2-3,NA,CASSLGGGAGDTQYF,TGTGCCAGCAGTTTAGGCGGGGGGGCTGGGGATACGCAGTATTTT
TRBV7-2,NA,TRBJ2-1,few,CASSFARVDNEQFF,TGTGCCAGCAGCTTTGCCAGGGTGGACAATGAGCAGTTCTTC
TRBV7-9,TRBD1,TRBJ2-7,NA,CASSPWTGLEYEQYF,TGTGCCAGCAGCCCCTGGACAGGTTTGGAATACGAGCAGTACTTC
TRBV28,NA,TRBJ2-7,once,CASSSVRGQFEQYF,TGTGCCAGCAGTTCGGTCAGGGGTCAGTTCGAGCAGTACTTC
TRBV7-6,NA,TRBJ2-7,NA,CASGGAGVYEQYF,TGTGCCAGCGGGGGGGCAGGGGTCTACGAGCAGTACTTC
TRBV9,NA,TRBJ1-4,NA,CASSPKGGAYEKLFF,TGTGCCAGCAGCCCAAAGGGAGGGGCGTATGAAAAACTGTTTTTT
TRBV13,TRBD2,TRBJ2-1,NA,CASSLEGLADLDDEQFF,TGTGCCAGCAGCTTAGAAGGACTAGCGGACCTGGACGATGAGCAGTTCTTC
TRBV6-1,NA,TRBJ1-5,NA,CASSEDGSLGQPQHF,TGTGCCAGCAGTGAAGACGGATCCTTGGGGCAGCCCCAGCATTTT
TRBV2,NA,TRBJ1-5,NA,CASSGSRAWEDQPQHF,TGTGCCAGCAGTGGGTCCAGGGCATGGGAAGATCAGCCCCAGCATTTT
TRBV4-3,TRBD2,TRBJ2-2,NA,CASSQGREATGELFF,TGCGCCAGCAGCCAAGGGCGGGAGGCGACCGGGGAGCTGTTTTTT
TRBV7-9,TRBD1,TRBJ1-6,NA,CASSPLTGANSPLHF,TGTGCCAGCAGCCCTTTGACAGGGGCTAATTCACCCCTCCACTTT
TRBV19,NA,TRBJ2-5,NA,CASSPDIEETQYF,TGTGCCAGTAGCCCGGACATCGAAGAGACCCAGTACTTC
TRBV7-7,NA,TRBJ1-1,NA,CASSLERGTEAFF,TGTGCTAGCAGCCTCGAAAGGGGCACTGAAGCTTTCTTT
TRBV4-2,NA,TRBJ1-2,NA,CASSLTDSYTF,TGTGCCAGCAGTCTGACTGACAGCTACACCTTC
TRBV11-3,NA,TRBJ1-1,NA,CASSPGGNTEAFF,TGTGCCAGCAGCCCGGGGGGTAACACTGAAGCTTTCTTT
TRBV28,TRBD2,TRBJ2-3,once,CASSLSLAGRDTQYF,TGTGCCAGCAGTTTGTCGCTAGCGGGGAGGGATACGCAGTATTTT
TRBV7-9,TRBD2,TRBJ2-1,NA,CATRSGSEQFF,TGTGCCACCCGTAGCGGGAGTGAGCAGTTCTTC
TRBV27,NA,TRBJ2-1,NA,CATSMSSYNEQFF,TGTGCCACTAGCATGAGCTCCTACAATGAGCAGTTCTTC
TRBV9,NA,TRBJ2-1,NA,CASSVGTWSDEQFF,TGTGCCAGCAGCGTAGGTACCTGGTCGGATGAGCAGTTCTTC
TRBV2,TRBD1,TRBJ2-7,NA,CASNSYDRGYHEQYF,TGTGCCAGCAATAGCTACGACAGGGGTTACCACGAGCAGTACTTC
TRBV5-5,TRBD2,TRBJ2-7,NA,CASRGGGDQARYEQYF,TGTGCCAGCAGGGGCGGGGGAGACCAGGCTCGCTACGAGCAGTACTTC
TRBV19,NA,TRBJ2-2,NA,CATKQAFANTGELFF,TGTGCCACCAAACAGGCTTTCGCGAACACCGGGGAGCTGTTTTTT
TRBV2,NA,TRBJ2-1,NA,CASSEFGYNEQFF,TGTGCCAGCAGTGAGTTTGGGTACAATGAGCAGTTCTTC